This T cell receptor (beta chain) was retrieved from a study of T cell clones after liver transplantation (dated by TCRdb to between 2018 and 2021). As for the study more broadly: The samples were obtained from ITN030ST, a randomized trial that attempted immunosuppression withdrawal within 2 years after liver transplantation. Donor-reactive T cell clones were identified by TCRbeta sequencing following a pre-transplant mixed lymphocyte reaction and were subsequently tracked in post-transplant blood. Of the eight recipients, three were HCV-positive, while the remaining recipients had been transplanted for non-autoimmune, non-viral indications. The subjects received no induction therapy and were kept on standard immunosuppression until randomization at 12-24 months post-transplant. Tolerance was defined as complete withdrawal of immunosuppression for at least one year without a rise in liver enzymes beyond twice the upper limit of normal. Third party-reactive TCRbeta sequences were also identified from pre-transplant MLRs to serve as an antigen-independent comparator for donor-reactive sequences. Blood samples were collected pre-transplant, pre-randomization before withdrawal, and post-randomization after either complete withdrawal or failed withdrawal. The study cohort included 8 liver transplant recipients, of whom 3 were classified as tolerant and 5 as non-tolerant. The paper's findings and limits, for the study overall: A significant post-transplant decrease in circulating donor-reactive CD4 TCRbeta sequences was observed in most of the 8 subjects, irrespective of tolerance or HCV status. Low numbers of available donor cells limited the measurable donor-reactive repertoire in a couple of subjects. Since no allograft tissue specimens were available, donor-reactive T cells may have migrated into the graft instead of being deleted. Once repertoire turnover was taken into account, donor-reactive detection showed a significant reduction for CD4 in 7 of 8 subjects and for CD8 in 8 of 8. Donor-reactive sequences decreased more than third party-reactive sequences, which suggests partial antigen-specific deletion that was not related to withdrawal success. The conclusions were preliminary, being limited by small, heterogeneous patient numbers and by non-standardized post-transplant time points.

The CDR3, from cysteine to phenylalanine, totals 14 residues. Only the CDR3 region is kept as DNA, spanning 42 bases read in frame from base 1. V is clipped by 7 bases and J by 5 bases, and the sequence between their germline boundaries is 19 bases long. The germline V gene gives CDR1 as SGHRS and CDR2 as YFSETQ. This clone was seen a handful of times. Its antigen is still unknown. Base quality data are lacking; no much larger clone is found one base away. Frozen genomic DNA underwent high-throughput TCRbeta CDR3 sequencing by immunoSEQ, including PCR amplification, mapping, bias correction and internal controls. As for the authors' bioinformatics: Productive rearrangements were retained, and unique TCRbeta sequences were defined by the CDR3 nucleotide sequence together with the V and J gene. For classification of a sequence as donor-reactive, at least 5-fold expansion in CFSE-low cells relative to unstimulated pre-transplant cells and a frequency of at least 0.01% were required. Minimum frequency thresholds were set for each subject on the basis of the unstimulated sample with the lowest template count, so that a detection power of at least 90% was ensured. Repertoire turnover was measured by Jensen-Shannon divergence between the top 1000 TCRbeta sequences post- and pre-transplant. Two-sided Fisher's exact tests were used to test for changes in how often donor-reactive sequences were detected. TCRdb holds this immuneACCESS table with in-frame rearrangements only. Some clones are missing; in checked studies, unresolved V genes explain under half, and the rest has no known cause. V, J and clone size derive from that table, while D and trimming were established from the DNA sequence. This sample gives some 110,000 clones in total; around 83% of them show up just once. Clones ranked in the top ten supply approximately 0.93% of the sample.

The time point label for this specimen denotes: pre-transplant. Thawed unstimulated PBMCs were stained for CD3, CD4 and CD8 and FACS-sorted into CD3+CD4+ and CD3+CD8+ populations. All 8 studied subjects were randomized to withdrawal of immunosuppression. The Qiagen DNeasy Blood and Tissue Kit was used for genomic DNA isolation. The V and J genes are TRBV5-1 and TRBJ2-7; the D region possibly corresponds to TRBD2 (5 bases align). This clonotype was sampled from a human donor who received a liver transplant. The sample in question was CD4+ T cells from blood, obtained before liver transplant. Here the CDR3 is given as CASHNEGASNEQYF. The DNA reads TGCGCCAGCCATAATGAGGGTGCTTCTAACGAGCAGTACTTC.